This T cell receptor (beta chain) was sequenced during a study of T cell changes during pregnancy in multiple sclerosis. TCRdb's copy holds only in-frame clones and misses some; the assay was immunoSEQ multiplex PCR. The data hold approximately 50,000 clones, with about 92% observed a single time. This clone was counted between two and nine times. CDR3 length: 21 amino acids. Trimming pared 2 bases from V and 0 bases from J, leaving 25 bases between. Per germline, CDR1 MNHNS and CDR2 SASEGT. The specimen comprised CD4+ T cells from peripheral blood mononuclear cells, sampled in the third trimester of pregnancy. The receptor's source is a female donor with multiple sclerosis, enrolled in a pregnancy study. The chain recombines TRBV6-1 with TRBJ1-4; D is unclear. The CDR3 nucleotides read TGTGCCAGCAGTGAAATCGTTCGGCTCGGGTCCCGGGTCCCAACTAATGAAAAACTGTTTTTT. Protein: CASSEIVRLGSRVPTNEKLFF.